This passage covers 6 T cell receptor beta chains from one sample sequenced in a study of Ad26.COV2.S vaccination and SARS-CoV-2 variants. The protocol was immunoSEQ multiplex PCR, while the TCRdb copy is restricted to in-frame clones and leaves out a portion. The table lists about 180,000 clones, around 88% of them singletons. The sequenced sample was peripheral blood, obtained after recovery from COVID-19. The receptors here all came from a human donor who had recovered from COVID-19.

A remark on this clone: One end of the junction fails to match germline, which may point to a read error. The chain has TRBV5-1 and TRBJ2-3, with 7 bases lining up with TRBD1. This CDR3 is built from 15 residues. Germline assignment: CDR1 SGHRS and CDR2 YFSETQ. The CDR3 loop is CASSLQGDSRDTQYF. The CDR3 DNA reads TGCGCCAGCAGCTTGCAGGGGGATAGCAGAGATACGCAGTATTTT.

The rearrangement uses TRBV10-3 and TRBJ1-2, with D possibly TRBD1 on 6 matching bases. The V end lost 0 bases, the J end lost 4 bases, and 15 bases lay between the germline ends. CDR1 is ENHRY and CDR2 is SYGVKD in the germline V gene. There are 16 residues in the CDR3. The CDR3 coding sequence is TGTGCCATCAGTGAGTCACCGGGGGGCCCCACCTATGGCTACACCTTC. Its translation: CAISESPGGPTYGYTF.

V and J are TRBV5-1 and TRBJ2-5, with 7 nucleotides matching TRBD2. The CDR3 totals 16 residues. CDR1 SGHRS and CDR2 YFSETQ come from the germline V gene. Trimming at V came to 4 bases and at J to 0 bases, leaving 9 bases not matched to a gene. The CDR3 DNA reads TGCGCCAGCAGCACTCGGGCGGGGGAGTACCAAGAGACCCAGTACTTC. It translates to CASSTRAGEYQETQYF. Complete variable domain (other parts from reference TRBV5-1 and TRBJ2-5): KAGVTQTPRYLIKTRGQQVTLSCSPISGHRSVSWYQQTPGQGLQFLFEYFSETQRNKGNFPGRFSGRQFSNSRSEMNVSTLELGDSALYLCASSTRAGEYQETQYFGPGTRLLVL.

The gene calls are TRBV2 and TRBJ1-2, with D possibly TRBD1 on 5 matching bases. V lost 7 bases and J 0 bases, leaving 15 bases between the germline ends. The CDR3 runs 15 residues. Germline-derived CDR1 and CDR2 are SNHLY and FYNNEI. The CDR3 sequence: CASIPPAGANYGYTF. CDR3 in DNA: TGTGCCAGCATTCCCCCCGCGGGGGCTAACTATGGCTACACCTTC.

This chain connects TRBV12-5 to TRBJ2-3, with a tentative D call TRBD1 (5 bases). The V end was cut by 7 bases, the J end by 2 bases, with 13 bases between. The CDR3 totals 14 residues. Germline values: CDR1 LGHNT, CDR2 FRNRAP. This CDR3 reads CASAQGDFTDTQYF. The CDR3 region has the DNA TGTGCTAGTGCTCAAGGGGATTTCACAGATACGCAGTATTTT. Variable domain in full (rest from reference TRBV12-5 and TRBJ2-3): DARVTQTPRHKVTEMGQEVTMRCQPILGHNTVFWYRQTMMQGLELLAYFRNRAPLDDSGMPKDRFSAEMPDATLATLKIQPSEPRDSAVYFCASAQGDFTDTQYFGPGTRLTVL.

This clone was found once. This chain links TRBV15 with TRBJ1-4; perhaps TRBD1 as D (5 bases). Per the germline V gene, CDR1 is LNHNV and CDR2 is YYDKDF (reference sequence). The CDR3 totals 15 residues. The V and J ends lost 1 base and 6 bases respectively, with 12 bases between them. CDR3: CATSRGGTPDEKLFF. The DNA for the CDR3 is TGTGCCACCAGCAGAGGCGGGACTCCGGATGAAAAACTGTTTTTT.